This T cell receptor beta chain is drawn from a study of T cell changes during pregnancy in multiple sclerosis. The method was immunoSEQ multiplex PCR; TCRdb's version includes in-frame clones alone and lacks a portion of them. The sample holds approximately 83,000 clones, approximately 94% seen once. Germline V gives CDR1 SGHDN, CDR2 FVKESK. The V and J ends lost 1 base and 2 bases respectively, with 9 bases between them. CDR3 length: 16 amino acids. The source of this sequence is a female donor with multiple sclerosis, enrolled in a pregnancy study. V usage is TRBV14 and J usage is TRBJ2-6, with no clear D. This specimen consisted of peripheral blood, obtained in the third trimester of pregnancy. CDR3 DNA: TGTGCCAGCAGCCAAGCCCCCCAGGCTGGGGCCAACGTCCTGACTTTC. Encoded protein: CASSQAPQAGANVLTF.